The rows below give T cell receptor beta chains drawn from one sample of a study of chemoradiotherapy in HPV16-positive cancers. Produced via immunoSEQ multiplex PCR; TCRdb's table is partial and in-frame only. The repertoire holds about 7,800 clones, 70% to 80% seen once, with about 7.4% in the top ten. This material was obtained from a patient who underwent chemoradiotherapy. These receptor sequences come from a human donor with HPV-associated anogenital cancer. Both conserved end residues are part of each CDR3. A D gene is named only where the DNA matches it firmly. Only some rows state a clone size, as once, few, many or a class for expanded clones.

V: TRBV18
D: NA
size: NA
J: TRBJ1-1
DNA: TGTGCCAGCTCACCACCGGGGATAGGCACTGAAGCTTTCTTT
CDR3: CASSPPGIGTEAFF

V: TRBV19
D: NA
size: NA
J: TRBJ2-4
DNA: TGTGCCAGTAGTATAGGAGGGCCCGGAAACATTCAGTACTTC
CDR3: CASSIGGPGNIQYF

V: TRBV19
D: NA
size: NA
J: TRBJ1-5
DNA: TGTGCCAGTAGTACGGGACCGGGTCAGCCCCAGCATTTT
CDR3: CASSTGPGQPQHF

V: TRBV7-8
D: TRBD1
size: few
J: TRBJ1-5
DNA: TGTGCCAGCAGCTTAGCGGCAGGGGGCAAGCAGCCCCAGCATTTT
CDR3: CASSLAAGGKQPQHF

V: TRBV11-3
D: NA
size: few
J: TRBJ2-2
DNA: TGTGCCAGCAGCTACAGGGATCCCGGGGAGCTGTTTTTT
CDR3: CASSYRDPGELFF

V: TRBV5-4
D: NA
size: NA
J: TRBJ1-1
DNA: TGTGCCAGCAGCTGGGGTGCCGGCACTGAAGCTTTCTTT
CDR3: CASSWGAGTEAFF

V: TRBV29-1
D: TRBD2
size: NA
J: TRBJ2-1
DNA: TGCAGCGTTTGGCTAGCGGGAGCCGCTGAGCAGTTCTTC
CDR3: CSVWLAGAAEQFF

V: TRBV4-2
D: NA
size: NA
J: TRBJ2-6
DNA: TGTGCCAGCAGCCAAGGCCGATTTTACAACTCTGGGGCCAACGTCCTGACTTTC
CDR3: CASSQGRFYNSGANVLTF

V: TRBV27
D: TRBD1
size: NA
J: TRBJ2-3
DNA: TGTGCCAGCAGTTTAGGGACAGGGCCTACAGATACGCAGTATTTT
CDR3: CASSLGTGPTDTQYF

V: TRBV19
D: NA
size: once
J: TRBJ1-1
DNA: TGTGCCAGTAGTTTGGGTCAGGGAACTGAAGCTTTCTTT
CDR3: CASSLGQGTEAFF

V: TRBV4-1
D: NA
size: few
J: TRBJ1-5
DNA: TGCGCCAGCAGCCAAACATACAATCAGCCCCAGCATTTT
CDR3: CASSQTYNQPQHF

V: TRBV6-5
D: NA
size: few
J: TRBJ1-1
DNA: TGTGCCAGCCGGAGGGAAGTAACGAACACTGAAGCTTTCTTT
CDR3: CASRREVTNTEAFF

V: TRBV6-6
D: TRBD1
size: NA
J: TRBJ1-1
DNA: TGTGCCAGCCGGGACAGTCGTATGAACACTGAAGCTTTCTTT
CDR3: CASRDSRMNTEAFF

V: TRBV5-5
D: TRBD2
size: NA
J: TRBJ2-5
DNA: TGTGCCAGCAGCTTCCTAGCGGGAAGGGGAGAGACCCAGTACTTC
CDR3: CASSFLAGRGETQYF

V: TRBV27
D: NA
size: NA
J: TRBJ1-2
DNA: TGTGCCAGCAGTTTAACGAAGGGGTTTGGCTATGGCTACACCTTC
CDR3: CASSLTKGFGYGYTF

V: TRBV9
D: TRBD2
size: few
J: TRBJ2-5
DNA: TGTGCCAGCAGCGCTAGCGGGAGGTCGGGGGAGACCCAGTACTTC
CDR3: CASSASGRSGETQYF

V: TRBV28
D: NA
size: few
J: TRBJ2-3
DNA: TGTGCCAGCAGTTACGTCCCTTTGGGGCCCACAGATACGCAGTATTTT
CDR3: CASSYVPLGPTDTQYF

V: TRBV15
D: NA
size: NA
J: TRBJ2-1
DNA: TGTGCCACCAGCAGAGAAAAGATTTCGACCCCGTTCTTC
CDR3: CATSREKISTPFF

V: TRBV18
D: NA
size: few
J: TRBJ1-1
DNA: TGTGCCAGCTCACCAGGGCTGAACACTGAAGCTTTCTTT
CDR3: CASSPGLNTEAFF

V: TRBV11-3
D: NA
size: NA
J: TRBJ2-1
DNA: TGTGCCAGCAGCTTCCGCGGTGATGAGCAGTTCTTC
CDR3: CASSFRGDEQFF

V: TRBV23-1
D: NA
size: few
J: TRBJ1-1
DNA: TGCGCCAGCAGTCAAGTCATTGAAGCTTTCTTT
CDR3: CASSQVIEAFF

V: TRBV18
D: NA
size: NA
J: TRBJ1-1
DNA: TGTGCCAGCTCACCTCAAAGCGACCGGATGAACACTGAAGCTTTCTTT
CDR3: CASSPQSDRMNTEAFF

V: TRBV5-6
D: TRBD2
size: NA
J: TRBJ2-3
DNA: TGTGCCAGCGGGGGGGGACCCTGGGGAACAGATACGCAGTATTTT
CDR3: CASGGGPWGTDTQYF

V: TRBV7-9
D: NA
size: few
J: TRBJ1-6
DNA: TGTGCCAGCAGCTCCACAGGGAGTGGTTCACCCCTCCACTTT
CDR3: CASSSTGSGSPLHF

V: TRBV2
D: TRBD2
size: NA
J: TRBJ2-1
DNA: TGTGCCAGCAGTGATGTGTCTAGCGGGAGGGTATCCTACAATGAGCAGTTCTTC
CDR3: CASSDVSSGRVSYNEQFF

V: TRBV19
D: TRBD1
size: NA
J: TRBJ2-7
DNA: TGTGCCAGTAGCCCACAGGGCGGGACAGGGGCCTACGAGCAGTACTTC
CDR3: CASSPQGGTGAYEQYF

V: TRBV6-5
D: TRBD1
size: NA
J: TRBJ2-5
DNA: TGTGCCAGCAGTTACTCCGGGACAGGTTATCAAGAGACCCAGTACTTC
CDR3: CASSYSGTGYQETQYF

V: TRBV6-1
D: TRBD2
size: NA
J: TRBJ2-3
DNA: TGTGCCAGCAGTGAAGGGTGGGGTAGCGGGGGGGCCACAGATACGCAGTATTTT
CDR3: CASSEGWGSGGATDTQYF

V: TRBV5-1
D: NA
size: NA
J: TRBJ2-5
DNA: TGCGCCAGCAGCTTGGCGGGTTACCAAGAGACCCAGTACTTC
CDR3: CASSLAGYQETQYF

V: TRBV15
D: NA
size: NA
J: TRBJ2-7
DNA: TGTGCCACCAGCAGAGGGACGGGTGCCTACGAGCAGTACTTC
CDR3: CATSRGTGAYEQYF

V: TRBV19
D: NA
size: NA
J: TRBJ1-5
DNA: TGTGCCAGTAGTATTGACAGGTCAGATCAGCCCCAGCATTTT
CDR3: CASSIDRSDQPQHF

V: TRBV29-1
D: TRBD1
size: NA
J: TRBJ2-7
DNA: TGCAGCGTTGAAGAGAGCACAGGGGGCTTCGAGCAGTACTTC
CDR3: CSVEESTGGFEQYF

V: TRBV28
D: NA
size: few
J: TRBJ2-7
DNA: TGTGCCAGCAGCAATCTAGCCTACGAGCAGTACTTC
CDR3: CASSNLAYEQYF

V: TRBV4-3
D: TRBD1
size: NA
J: TRBJ2-5
DNA: TGCGCCAGCAGCCAAACCGGGACAGGGGGAGAGACCCAGTACTTC
CDR3: CASSQTGTGGETQYF

V: TRBV6-5
D: NA
size: NA
J: TRBJ1-1
DNA: TGTGCCAGCAGTTACTCGTGGGGGGCTGAAGCTTTCTTT
CDR3: CASSYSWGAEAFF

V: TRBV30
D: NA
size: NA
J: TRBJ1-4
DNA: TGTGCCTGGAGTGTAGGTTCTTCAGGACATAATGAAAAACTGTTTTTT
CDR3: CAWSVGSSGHNEKLFF

V: TRBV5-6
D: NA
size: NA
J: TRBJ1-4
DNA: TGTGCCAGCAGCTTTTGGGGGGCGCAGTCGGGGGAAAAACTGTTTTTT
CDR3: CASSFWGAQSGEKLFF

V: TRBV28
D: TRBD1
size: NA
J: TRBJ2-6
DNA: TGTGCCAGCAGGACAGGGGAAGGAGGGGCCAACGTCCTGACTTTC
CDR3: CASRTGEGGANVLTF

V: TRBV7-6
D: TRBD1
size: once
J: TRBJ2-7
DNA: TGTGCCAGCAGCCCTCCCCGGGACAGGGGGAGCGAGCAGTACTTC
CDR3: CASSPPRDRGSEQYF

V: TRBV5-4
D: TRBD2
size: NA
J: TRBJ2-1
DNA: TGTGCCAGCAGCCACCCCGTTAGCGGGGGAAAGTACAATGAGCAGTTCTTC
CDR3: CASSHPVSGGKYNEQFF

V: TRBV10-3
D: NA
size: NA
J: TRBJ2-5
DNA: TGTGCCATCAGTGACCTTTTGGCAGGCCAAGAGACCCAGTACTTC
CDR3: CAISDLLAGQETQYF

V: TRBV19
D: NA
size: NA
J: TRBJ2-7
DNA: TGTGCCAGTAGTATAGATTTTACAGGGAAAAGGGGTTCCTACGAGCAGTACTTC
CDR3: CASSIDFTGKRGSYEQYF

V: TRBV7-9
D: TRBD2
size: few
J: TRBJ2-2
DNA: TGTGCCAGCAGCCCTTTTAACCGGGCTGCGGGAGGCACCGGGGAGCTGTTTTTT
CDR3: CASSPFNRAAGGTGELFF

V: TRBV7-2
D: NA
size: NA
J: TRBJ1-2
DNA: TGTGCCAGCAGCTTAGTAGCCGTTGGTGGCTACACCTTC
CDR3: CASSLVAVGGYTF

V: TRBV7-8
D: TRBD2
size: NA
J: TRBJ2-2
DNA: TGTGCCAGCAGCTCCGTCACTCTAGCGGGAGGGCGGACCGGGGAGCTGTTTTTT
CDR3: CASSSVTLAGGRTGELFF

V: TRBV11-3
D: NA
size: NA
J: TRBJ2-3
DNA: TGTGCCAGCAGCCAGCGTCCTACAGATACGCAGTATTTT
CDR3: CASSQRPTDTQYF

V: TRBV28
D: NA
size: NA
J: TRBJ2-7
DNA: TGTGCCAGCAGTTTAGATGGGGTGACGTACGAGCAGTACTTC
CDR3: CASSLDGVTYEQYF

V: TRBV7-9
D: NA
size: few
J: TRBJ1-1
DNA: TGTGCCAGCAGCTCCCTAATGAACACTGAAGCTTTCTTT
CDR3: CASSSLMNTEAFF

V: TRBV5-5
D: NA
size: once
J: TRBJ2-4
DNA: TGTGCCAGCAGCTCAGCTGGCGGGGCTGCCAAAAACATTCAGTACTTC
CDR3: CASSSAGGAAKNIQYF

V: TRBV28
D: NA
size: few
J: TRBJ2-7
DNA: TGTGCCAGCAGTCTAAGACAGCGCCCAACCTACGAGCAGTACTTC
CDR3: CASSLRQRPTYEQYF

V: TRBV7-2
D: NA
size: few
J: TRBJ2-1
DNA: TGTGCCGGGTACAATGAGCAGTTCTTC
CDR3: CAGYNEQFF

V: TRBV5-1
D: NA
size: NA
J: TRBJ1-1
DNA: TGCGCCAGCAGCTTGTATGCAGGGAAGAAAACTGAAGCTTTCTTT
CDR3: CASSLYAGKKTEAFF

V: TRBV7-9
D: TRBD2
size: NA
J: TRBJ2-2
DNA: TGTGCCAGCAGCTTAGTGGCGGGAGATACCGGGGAGCTGTTTTTT
CDR3: CASSLVAGDTGELFF

V: TRBV2
D: NA
size: once
J: TRBJ2-5
DNA: TGTGCCAGCAGGGATCGGCCCGGCGGGGAGACCCAGTACTTC
CDR3: CASRDRPGGETQYF